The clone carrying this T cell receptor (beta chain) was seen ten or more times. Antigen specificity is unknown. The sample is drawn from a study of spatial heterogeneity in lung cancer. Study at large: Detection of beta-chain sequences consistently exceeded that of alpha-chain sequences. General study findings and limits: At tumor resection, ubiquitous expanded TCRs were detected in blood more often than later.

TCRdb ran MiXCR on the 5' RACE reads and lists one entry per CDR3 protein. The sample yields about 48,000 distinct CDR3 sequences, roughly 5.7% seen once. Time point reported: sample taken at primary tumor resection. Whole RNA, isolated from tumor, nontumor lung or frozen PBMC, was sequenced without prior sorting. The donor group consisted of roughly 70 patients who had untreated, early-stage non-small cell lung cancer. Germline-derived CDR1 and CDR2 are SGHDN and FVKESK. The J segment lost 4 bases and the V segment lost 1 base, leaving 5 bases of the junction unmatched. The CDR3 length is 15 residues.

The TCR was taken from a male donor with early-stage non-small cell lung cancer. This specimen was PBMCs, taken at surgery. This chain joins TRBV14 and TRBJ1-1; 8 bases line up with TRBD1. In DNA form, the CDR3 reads TGTGCCAGCAGCCAAGCTTGGACAGGGACCACTGAAGCTTTCTTT. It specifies CASSQAWTGTTEAFF.